There are many counts of the clone carrying this T cell receptor beta chain. TCRdb itself ran the 5' RACE reads through MiXCR, one entry per CDR3 protein. Here the sample spans around 30,000 distinct CDR3 sequences, 2% to 2.5% being singletons. The entry originates in a study of neurological immune-mediated disorders. Unsorted libraries came from 2 million PBMCs stored at -80 °C. The V gene end was trimmed by 1 base and the J gene end by 4 bases; junction bases not matched to a gene: 1. Germline V gene data show CDR1 as SGHRS and CDR2 as YFSETQ. CDR3 size: 13 residues. The chain recombines TRBV5-1 with TRBJ2-7, with 8 bases lining up with TRBD1. The receptor's source is a woman in her 50s with multiple sclerosis. Sequencing was carried out using PBMCs. CDR3 protein: CASSLNRGYEQYF. The DNA of the CDR3 is TGCGCCAGCAGCTTGAACAGGGGGTACGAGCAGTACTTC.